Following are 22 T cell receptor beta chains from one sample sequenced in a study of cytomegalovirus exposure and HLA in healthy donors. Vbeta (60) and Jbeta (13) primers were used in the PCR. Profiling relied on immunoSEQ multiplex PCR, and the TCRdb table lists in-frame clones only, not all of them. The table has about 130,000 clones, roughly 84% seen once; the top ten hold 1.5% to 2%. Sequencing used PBMCs. These receptor sequences come from a boy aged 10-17 years in good health and CMV-seronegative.

CDR3 bases: TGTGCCAGCAACACAGGGGGTAGGGTAGACGAGCAGTACTTC. This encodes CASNTGGRVDEQYF. This sequence joins TRBV25-1 and TRBJ2-7; 8 bases align to TRBD1. Germline V gene lookup returns CDR1 MGHDK and CDR2 SYGVNS. V lost 7 bases, J lost 5 bases, and 10 bases stayed unmatched. This CDR3 region has 14 residues.

The rearrangement links TRBV7-9 to TRBJ1-1; 11 bases map to TRBD1. The trim removed 5 bases at V and 5 bases at J, leaving 10 bases unmatched. The CDR3 runs 16 residues. Looked up from germline, CDR1 is SEHNR and CDR2 is FQNEAQ (reference sequence). The CDR3 reads CASSPPLGQGATEAFF. CDR3 bases: TGTGCCAGCAGCCCTCCCCTAGGACAGGGGGCGACTGAAGCTTTCTTT. The variable domain in full, completed from reference TRBV7-9 and TRBJ1-1, reads DTGVSQNPRHKITKRGQNVTFRCDPISEHNRLYWYRQTLGQGPEFLTYFQNEAQLEKSRLLSDRFSAERPKGSFSTLEIQRTEQGDSAMYLCASSPPLGQGATEAFFGQGTRLTVV.

The chain recombines TRBV5-1 with TRBJ1-1; D is unresolved. CDR3 length: 12 residues. V was cut by 2 bases and J by 8 bases, with 10 bases left in between. Germline lookup yields CDR1 SGHRS and CDR2 YFSETQ. The CDR3 sequence: CASSFNRIEAFF. Here the CDR3 DNA reads TGCGCCAGCAGCTTTAACAGAATAGAAGCTTTCTTT.

This clone occurred a few times. V usage is TRBV25-1 and J usage is TRBJ1-1, with D unclear. In germline, CDR1 is MGHDK, CDR2 SYGVNS. The CDR3 is 13 residues long. Trimming shortened V by 4 bases and J by 4 bases, and 10 bases separated the two germline ends. In DNA, the CDR3 is TGTGCCAGCAGTGGTGTAGGAGGCACTGAAGCTTTCTTT. It is translated as CASSGVGGTEAFF. Based on the CDR3 plus reference TRBV25-1 and TRBJ1-1, the full variable domain is EADIYQTPRYLVIGTGKKITLECSQTMGHDKMYWYQQDPGMELHLIHYSYGVNSTEKGDLSSESTVSRIRTEHFPLTLESARPSHTSQYLCASSGVGGTEAFFGQGTRLTVV.

V is TRBV5-4 and J is TRBJ1-2; D may be TRBD1 (6 bases). The germline V and J ends were trimmed by 0 bases and 8 bases, with 11 bases remaining between them. The CDR3 consists of 13 residues. Germline CDR1 is SGHNT and CDR2 is YYREEE (reference sequence). The CDR3 sequence is CASSLEAGAGYTF. The CDR3 DNA follows: TGTGCCAGCAGCTTGGAAGCAGGGGCAGGCTACACCTTC.

The V and J genes are TRBV7-3 and TRBJ2-5, with 10 bases lining up with TRBD2. Germline V gene data show CDR1 as SGHTA and CDR2 as FQGTGA. This CDR3 comprises 15 residues. V trimming: 1 base; J trimming: 2 bases; junction bases outside the gene matches: 1. The CDR3: CASSLISGGQETQYF. In DNA form, the CDR3 reads TGTGCCAGCAGCTTAATTAGCGGGGGGCAAGAGACCCAGTACTTC.

The J gene is TRBJ1-3, the V gene TRBV7-9; 8 bases agree with TRBD1. The germline CDR1 and CDR2 sequences are SEHNR and FQNEAQ (reference sequence). The V segment lost 5 bases and the J segment 11 bases; nucleotides outside the gene matches: 11. The CDR3 has 14 residues. The CDR3 sequence is CASSAVGPGGAIYF. Written as DNA, the CDR3 is TGTGCCAGCAGCGCGGTCGGTCCAGGGGGCGCCATATATTTT.

This sequence joins TRBV6-1 and TRBJ2-3, with 9 bases matching TRBD2. The CDR3 contains 13 residues. CDR1 is MNHNS and CDR2 is SASEGT in the germline V gene. V was clipped by 9 bases and J by 5 bases; unmatched bases: 6. DNA for the CDR3: TGTGCCAGTCAAACAGCGGGGGGAGATACGCAGTATTTT. Encoded protein: CASQTAGGDTQYF.

This sequence joins TRBV6-1 and TRBJ2-1; TRBD1 aligns across 7 bases. Germline CDR1 reads MNHNS; CDR2 reads SASEGT. The V segment lost 2 bases and the J segment 4 bases; nucleotides outside the gene matches: 8. The CDR3 covers 16 residues. CDR3 DNA sequence: TGTGCCAGCAGTGAATTACGGGACAGATCTTACAATGAGCAGTTCTTC. Encoded protein: CASSELRDRSYNEQFF.

This clone was detected only once. This chain connects TRBV7-3 to TRBJ2-2, with 11 bases lining up with TRBD1. CDR3 length: 17 amino acids. Trimming removed 5 bases from V and 5 bases from J; junction bases left unmatched: 10. Germline V lookup: CDR1 SGHTA, CDR2 FQGTGA. The CDR3 spells CASSLRIGQGATGELFF. In nucleotides, the CDR3 is TGTGCCAGCAGCCTAAGGATCGGACAGGGGGCAACCGGGGAGCTGTTTTTT.

DNA of the CDR3: TGTGCCATCACCGAGGACAGGAACTATGGCTACACCTTC. Its translation is CAITEDRNYGYTF. The chain recombines TRBV10-3 with TRBJ1-2; 7 bases align to TRBD1. The J segment lost 2 bases and the V segment lost 7 bases, leaving 4 bases of the junction unmatched. This CDR3 comprises 13 residues. Germline V gene lookup returns CDR1 ENHRY and CDR2 SYGVKD.

As concerns this clone: Other nucleotide sequences in the sample specify the same CDR3. The rearrangement joins TRBV9 to TRBJ2-7, with D possibly matching TRBD2 (6 bases). From germline, CDR1 is SGDLS and CDR2 YYNGEE. The CDR3 has 15 residues. V was shortened by 0 bases and J by 1 base, with 11 bases between the two germline ends. CDR3 sequence reads: CASSVGGGFSYEQYF. CDR3 nucleotide sequence: TGTGCCAGCAGCGTAGGTGGGGGGTTTTCCTACGAGCAGTACTTC.

The chain carries TRBV29-1 and TRBJ2-7, with a weak D call TRBD1 (5 bases). V dropped 2 bases and J dropped 3 bases, with 11 bases sitting between them. The CDR3 has 13 residues. CDR1 is SQVTM and CDR2 is ANQGSEA in the germline V gene. CDR3 DNA sequence: TGCAGCGTTGAAAGGAGTCAGGGCTACGAGCAGTACTTC. Residues: CSVERSQGYEQYF.

The chain carries TRBV5-1 and TRBJ1-1; 8 bases are a match to TRBD1. V dropped 0 bases and J dropped 2; count of bases not matched to a gene: 3. Germline CDR1 SGHRS, CDR2 YFSETQ. The CDR3 spans 15 residues. The DNA of the CDR3 is TGCGCCAGCAGCTTGGATGGGACAGGTAACACTGAAGCTTTCTTT. It encodes CASSLDGTGNTEAFF.

The V gene is TRBV5-6, the J gene TRBJ2-7; perhaps TRBD1 as D (5 bases). In germline, CDR1 is SGHDT, CDR2 YYEEEE. V was pared by 6 bases and J by 3 bases, with 19 bases between. The CDR3 loop spans 15 amino acids. CDR3 in DNA: TGTGCCAGCAACCCCCGAGACAGTGGCCACTACGAGCAGTACTTC. Encoded protein: CASNPRDSGHYEQYF.

In regard to this clone: At one boundary the junction diverges from the germline segment, which might be a read error. The chain employs TRBV7-2 and TRBJ2-3; TRBD2 agrees at 12 bases. The V gene's germline CDR1 is SGHTA and CDR2 FQGNSA. The CDR3 is made up of 15 amino acids. CDR3: CASSLAGGRSDTQYF. The CDR3 DNA is TGTGCCAGCAGCCTAGCGGGGGGGCGGTCGGATACGCAGTATTTT.

V is TRBV5-1 and J is TRBJ1-4; TRBD1 agrees at 9 bases. CDR1 and CDR2 (germline): SGHRS, YFSETQ. Losses at the gene ends were 1 base for V and 8 bases for J; bases not matched to a gene: 6. The CDR3 is 15 residues long. CDR3 amino acids: CASSLMRQGGEKLFF. For the CDR3, the DNA is TGCGCCAGCAGCTTGATGCGACAGGGGGGAGAAAAACTGTTTTTT.

The rearrangement links TRBV4-3 to TRBJ2-5; the D is unclear. Germline lookup yields CDR1 LGHNA and CDR2 YSLEER. Between the trimmed V and J ends, which lost 0 bases and 6 bases, there was a span of 11 bases. The CDR3 contains 14 residues. The CDR3 sequence: CASSQDPGKKTQYF. The DNA for the CDR3 is TGCGCCAGCAGCCAAGATCCTGGCAAGAAGACCCAGTACTTC.

As regards this clone: One end of the junction varies from germline; a read error may be responsible. The chain joins TRBV7-2 to TRBJ2-1, with a tentative D call TRBD2 (5 bases). CDR3 length: 13 residues. Germline V gene data show CDR1 as SGHTA and CDR2 as FQGNSA. CDR3 sequence reads: CASSLAQSPEQFF. Written as DNA, the CDR3 is TGTGCCAGCAGCCTAGCCCAGTCTCCTGAGCAGTTCTTC.

The chain links TRBV11-2 to TRBJ2-3; maybe TRBD1 (5 bases). The V end was cut by 5 bases, the J end by 2 bases, with 11 bases between. In germline, CDR1 is SGHAT, CDR2 FQNNGV. This CDR3 has 14 amino acids. DNA for the CDR3: TGTGCCAGCAGCCACAGGACACACACAGATACGCAGTATTTT. As protein: CASSHRTHTDTQYF.

This chain uses TRBV5-4 with TRBJ2-5, with D possibly being TRBD1 (5 bases). The germline V gene encodes CDR1 SGHNT and CDR2 YYREEE (reference sequence). CDR3 length: 14 amino acids. Trimming pared 4 bases from V and 5 bases from J, leaving 15 bases between. In DNA, the CDR3 is TGTGCCAGCAGCAGCGCTGGGGCCTGGGAGACCCAGTACTTC. Translating gives CASSSAGAWETQYF.

The V and J genes are TRBV7-3 and TRBJ2-1, with 8 positions matching TRBD1. The CDR3 contains 15 residues. With 6 bases clipped from V and 7 bases from J, the junction kept 11 bases outside the gene matches. Germline loops: CDR1 SGHTA, CDR2 FQGTGA. The CDR3 coding sequence is TGTGCCAGCAGGTCCGGGACAGGACGTACAAATGAGCAGTTCTTC. It specifies CASRSGTGRTNEQFF. The whole variable domain, remainder taken from reference TRBV7-3 and TRBJ2-1, is GAGVSQTPSNKVTEKGKYVELRCDPISGHTALYWYRQSLGQGPEFLIYFQGTGAADDSGLPNDRFFAVRPEGSVSTLKIQRTERGDSAVYLCASRSGTGRTNEQFFGPGTRLTVL.